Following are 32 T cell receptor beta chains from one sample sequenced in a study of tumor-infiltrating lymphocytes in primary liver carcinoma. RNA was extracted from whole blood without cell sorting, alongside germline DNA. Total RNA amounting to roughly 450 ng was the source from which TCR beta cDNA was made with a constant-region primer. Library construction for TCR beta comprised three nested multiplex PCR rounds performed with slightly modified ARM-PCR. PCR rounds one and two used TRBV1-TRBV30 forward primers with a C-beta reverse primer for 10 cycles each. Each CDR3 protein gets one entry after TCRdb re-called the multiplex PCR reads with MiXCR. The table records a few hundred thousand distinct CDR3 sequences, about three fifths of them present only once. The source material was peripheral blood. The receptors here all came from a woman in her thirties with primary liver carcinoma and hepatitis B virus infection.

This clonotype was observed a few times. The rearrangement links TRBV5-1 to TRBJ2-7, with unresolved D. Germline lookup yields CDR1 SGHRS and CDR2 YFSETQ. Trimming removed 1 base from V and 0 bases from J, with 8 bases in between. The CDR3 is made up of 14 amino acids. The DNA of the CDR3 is TGCGCCAGCAGCTTGCCAGCCAACTCCTACGAGCAGTACTTC. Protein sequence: CASSLPANSYEQYF.

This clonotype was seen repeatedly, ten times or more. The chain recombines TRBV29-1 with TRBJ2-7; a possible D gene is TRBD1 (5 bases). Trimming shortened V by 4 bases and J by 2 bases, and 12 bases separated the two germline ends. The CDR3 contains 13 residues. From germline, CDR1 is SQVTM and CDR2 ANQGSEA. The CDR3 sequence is CSVGQRGAYEQYF. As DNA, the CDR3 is TGCAGCGTTGGACAGAGAGGAGCCTACGAGCAGTACTTC.

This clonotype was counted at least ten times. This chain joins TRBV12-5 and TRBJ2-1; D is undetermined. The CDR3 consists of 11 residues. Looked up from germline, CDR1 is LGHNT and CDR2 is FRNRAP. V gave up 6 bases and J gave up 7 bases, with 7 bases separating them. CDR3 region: CASGTWNEQFF. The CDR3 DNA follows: TGTGCTAGTGGCACCTGGAATGAGCAGTTCTTC.

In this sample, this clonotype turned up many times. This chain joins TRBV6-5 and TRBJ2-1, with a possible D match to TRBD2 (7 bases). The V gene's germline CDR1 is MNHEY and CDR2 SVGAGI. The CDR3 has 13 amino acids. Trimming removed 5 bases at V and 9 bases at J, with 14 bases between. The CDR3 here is CASSRGGFGEQFF. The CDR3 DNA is TGTGCCAGCAGTAGGGGGGGGTTTGGTGAGCAGTTCTTC.

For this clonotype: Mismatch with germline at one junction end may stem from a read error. CDR3 nucleotides: TGTGCCAGCAGCTTACCACGCGGGGGGTCGCGCACCTACGAGCTGTACTTC. Encoded protein: CASSLPRGGSRTYELYF. The chain is built from TRBV11-2 and TRBJ2-7; 8 bases are a match to TRBD2. The CDR3 has 17 amino acids. CDR1 is SGHAT and CDR2 is FQNNGV in the germline V gene.

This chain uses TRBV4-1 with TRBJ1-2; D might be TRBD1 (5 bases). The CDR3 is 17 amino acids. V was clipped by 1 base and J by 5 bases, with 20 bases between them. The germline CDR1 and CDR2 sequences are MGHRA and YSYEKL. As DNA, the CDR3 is TGCGCCAGCAGCCAAGGGGGGGGGACCCTTGTGCAGTATGGCTACACCTTC. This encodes CASSQGGGTLVQYGYTF.

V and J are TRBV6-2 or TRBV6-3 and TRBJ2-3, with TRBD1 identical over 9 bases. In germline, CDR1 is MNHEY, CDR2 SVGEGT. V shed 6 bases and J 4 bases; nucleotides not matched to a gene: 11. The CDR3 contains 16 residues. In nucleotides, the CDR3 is TGTGCCAGCAGAGATCTCGGGACAGGGAGGTCAGATACGCAGTATTTT. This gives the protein CASRDLGTGRSDTQYF.

The CDR3 loop reads CASSQGQPIYGYTF. The DNA for the CDR3 is TGCGCCAGCAGCCAAGGGCAGCCGATTTATGGCTACACCTTC. V and J are TRBV4-1 and TRBJ1-2; D is unclear. The CDR3 has 14 amino acids. The V end was cut by 1 base, the J end by 5 bases, with 11 bases between. From germline, CDR1 is MGHRA and CDR2 YSYEKL.

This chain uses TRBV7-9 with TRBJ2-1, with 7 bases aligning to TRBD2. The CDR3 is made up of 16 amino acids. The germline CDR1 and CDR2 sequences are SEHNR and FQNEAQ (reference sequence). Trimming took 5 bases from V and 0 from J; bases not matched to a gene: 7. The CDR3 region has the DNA TGTGCCAGCAGCACGATAGCGGGTCACTCCTACAATGAGCAGTTCTTC. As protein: CASSTIAGHSYNEQFF.

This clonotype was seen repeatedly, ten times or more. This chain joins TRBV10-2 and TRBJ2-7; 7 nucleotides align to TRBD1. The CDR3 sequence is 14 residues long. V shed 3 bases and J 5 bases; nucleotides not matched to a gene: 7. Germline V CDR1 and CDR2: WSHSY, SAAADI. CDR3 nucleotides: TGCGCCAGCAGTGAACTCGGGACAGTTAACGAGCAGTACTTC. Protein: CASSELGTVNEQYF.

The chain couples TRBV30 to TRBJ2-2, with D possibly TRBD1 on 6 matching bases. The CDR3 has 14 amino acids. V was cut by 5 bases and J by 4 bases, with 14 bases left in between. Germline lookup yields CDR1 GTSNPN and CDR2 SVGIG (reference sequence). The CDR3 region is CAWARNRATGELFF. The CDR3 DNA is TGTGCCTGGGCGAGAAACAGGGCCACCGGGGAGCTGTTTTTT.

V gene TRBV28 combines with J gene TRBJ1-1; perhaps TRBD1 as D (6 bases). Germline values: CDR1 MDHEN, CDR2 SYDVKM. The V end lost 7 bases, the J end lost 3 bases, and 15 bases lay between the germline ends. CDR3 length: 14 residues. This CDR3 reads CASTLGGIDTEAFF. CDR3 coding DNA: TGTGCCAGCACCTTAGGGGGGATCGACACTGAAGCTTTCTTT. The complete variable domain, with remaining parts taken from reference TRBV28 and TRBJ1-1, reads DVKVTQSSRYLVKRTGEKVFLECVQDMDHENMFWYRQDPGLGLRLIYFSYDVKMKEKGDIPEGYSVSREKKERFSLILESASTNQTSMYLCASTLGGIDTEAFFGQGTRLTVV.

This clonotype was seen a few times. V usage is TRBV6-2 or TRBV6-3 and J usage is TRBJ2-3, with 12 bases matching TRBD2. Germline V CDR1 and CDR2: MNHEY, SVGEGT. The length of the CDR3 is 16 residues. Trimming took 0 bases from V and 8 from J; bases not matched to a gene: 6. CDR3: CASSYSKLAGGGTQYF. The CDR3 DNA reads TGTGCCAGCAGTTACTCGAAACTAGCGGGAGGTGGTACGCAGTATTTT.

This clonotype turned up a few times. DNA for the CDR3: TGTGCCAGCAGTTCCGGACAGGGAATTGTCGAGCAGTACTTC. Amino acids: CASSSGQGIVEQYF. This rearrangement joins TRBV12-3 or TRBV12-4 to TRBJ2-7; 8 bases are a match to TRBD1. The ends lost 4 bases at V and 6 bases at J; junction bases unmatched: 8. The CDR3 covers 14 residues.

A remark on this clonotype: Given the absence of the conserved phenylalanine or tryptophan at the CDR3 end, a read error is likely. The CDR3 nucleotides read TGTGCCAGCAGCTTATTAGGGGTCGGCGGGGCCAACGTCCTGACTTTA. Translated, it gives CASSLLGVGGANVLTL. The gene calls are TRBV7-8 and TRBJ2-6; perhaps TRBD1 as D (5 bases). Trimming removed 2 bases from V and 4 bases from J, with 12 bases in between. CDR1 is SGHVS, CDR2 FQNEAQ, per germline. The CDR3 is 16 amino acids.

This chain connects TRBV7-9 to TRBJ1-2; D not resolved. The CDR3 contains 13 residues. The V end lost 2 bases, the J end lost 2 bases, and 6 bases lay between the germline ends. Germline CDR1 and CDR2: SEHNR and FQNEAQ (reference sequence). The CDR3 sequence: CASSLFGNYGYTF. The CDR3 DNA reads TGTGCCAGCAGCTTATTTGGAAACTATGGCTACACCTTC.

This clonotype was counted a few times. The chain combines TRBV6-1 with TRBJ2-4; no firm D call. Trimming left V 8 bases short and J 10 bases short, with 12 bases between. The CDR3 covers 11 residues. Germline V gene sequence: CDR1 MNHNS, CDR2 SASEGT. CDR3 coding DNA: TGTGCCAGCTTTTCCACCACTATTCAGTACTTC. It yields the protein CASFSTTIQYF.

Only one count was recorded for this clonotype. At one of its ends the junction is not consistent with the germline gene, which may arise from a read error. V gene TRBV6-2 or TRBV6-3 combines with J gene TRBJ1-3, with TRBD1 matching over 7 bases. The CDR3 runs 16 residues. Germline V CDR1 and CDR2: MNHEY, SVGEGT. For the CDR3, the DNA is TGTGCCAACAGTTACGGGACAGCGTACTCTGGAAACACCATATATTTT. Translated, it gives CANSYGTAYSGNTIYF.

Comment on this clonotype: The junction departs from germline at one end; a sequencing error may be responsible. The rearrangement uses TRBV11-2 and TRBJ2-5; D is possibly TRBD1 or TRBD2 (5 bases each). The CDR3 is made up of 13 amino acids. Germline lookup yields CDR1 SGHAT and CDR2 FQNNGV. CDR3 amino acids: CANSLDSWGIQYF. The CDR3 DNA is TGTGCCAACAGCTTAGATTCCTGGGGGATCCAGTACTTC.

The CDR3: CASSFGHRGYEQYF. DNA of the CDR3: TGTGCCAGCAGCTTCGGCCACAGGGGCTACGAGCAGTACTTC. The chain joins TRBV13 to TRBJ2-7, with 7 bases aligning to TRBD1. The CDR3 consists of 14 residues. The J segment lost 3 bases and the V segment lost 3 bases, leaving 5 bases of the junction unmatched. The germline CDR1 and CDR2 sequences are PRHDT and FYEKMQ (reference sequence).

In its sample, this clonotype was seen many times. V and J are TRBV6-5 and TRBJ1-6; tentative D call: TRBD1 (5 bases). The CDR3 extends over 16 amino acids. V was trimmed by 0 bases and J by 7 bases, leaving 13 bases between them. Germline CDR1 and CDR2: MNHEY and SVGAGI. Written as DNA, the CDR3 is TGTGCCAGCAGTTACTCGGGAGGGGTGGAAAATTCACCCCTCCACTTT. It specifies CASSYSGGVENSPLHF.

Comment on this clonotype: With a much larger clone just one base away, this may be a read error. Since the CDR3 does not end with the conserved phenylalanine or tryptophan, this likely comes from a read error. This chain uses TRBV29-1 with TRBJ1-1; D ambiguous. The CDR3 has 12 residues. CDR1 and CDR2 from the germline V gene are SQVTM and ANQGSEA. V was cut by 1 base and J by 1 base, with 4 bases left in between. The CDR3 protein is CSVEGGNTEAFY. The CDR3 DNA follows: TGCAGCGTTGAAGGTGGGAACACTGAAGCTTTCTAT.

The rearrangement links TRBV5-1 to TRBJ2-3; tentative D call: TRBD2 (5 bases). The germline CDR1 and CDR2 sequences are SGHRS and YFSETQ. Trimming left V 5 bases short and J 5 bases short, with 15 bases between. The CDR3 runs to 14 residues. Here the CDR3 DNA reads TGCGCCAGCAGGATGGGAGCGTACATAGATACGCAGTATTTT. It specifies CASRMGAYIDTQYF.

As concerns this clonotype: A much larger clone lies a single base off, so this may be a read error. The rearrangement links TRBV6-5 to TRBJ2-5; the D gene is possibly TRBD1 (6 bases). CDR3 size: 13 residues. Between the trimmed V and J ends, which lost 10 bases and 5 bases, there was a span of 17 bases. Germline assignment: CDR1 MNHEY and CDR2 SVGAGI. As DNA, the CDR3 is TGTGCCATCAGCCCGAGTAGGGGGGAGACCCAGTACTTC. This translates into CAISPSRGETQYF.

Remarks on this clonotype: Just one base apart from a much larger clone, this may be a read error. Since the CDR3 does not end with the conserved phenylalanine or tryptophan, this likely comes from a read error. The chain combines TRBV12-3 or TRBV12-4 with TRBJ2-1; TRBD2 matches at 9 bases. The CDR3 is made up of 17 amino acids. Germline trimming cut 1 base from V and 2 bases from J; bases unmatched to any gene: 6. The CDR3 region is CASSLVPSGRTYNEQFS. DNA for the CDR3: TGTGCCAGCAGTTTAGTCCCGAGCGGGAGGACCTACAATGAGCAGTTCTCC.

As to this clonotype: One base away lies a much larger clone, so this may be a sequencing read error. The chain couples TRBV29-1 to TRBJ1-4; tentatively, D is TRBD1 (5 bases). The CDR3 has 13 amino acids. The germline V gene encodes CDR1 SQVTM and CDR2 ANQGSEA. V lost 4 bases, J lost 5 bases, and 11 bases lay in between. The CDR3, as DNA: TGCAGCGTTGTCGGGGCAAGGAATGAAAAACTGTTTTTT. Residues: CSVVGARNEKLFF.

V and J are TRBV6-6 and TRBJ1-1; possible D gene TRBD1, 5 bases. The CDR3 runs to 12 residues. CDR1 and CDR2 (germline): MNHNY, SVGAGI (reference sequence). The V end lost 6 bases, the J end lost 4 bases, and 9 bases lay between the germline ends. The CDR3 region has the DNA TGTGCCAGCAGACAGGTTAGCACTGAAGCTTTCTTT. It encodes CASRQVSTEAFF.

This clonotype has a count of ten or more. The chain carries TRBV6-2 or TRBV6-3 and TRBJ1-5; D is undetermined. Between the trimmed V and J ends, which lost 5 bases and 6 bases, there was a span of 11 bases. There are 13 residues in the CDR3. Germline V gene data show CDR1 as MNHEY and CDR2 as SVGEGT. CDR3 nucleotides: TGTGCCAGCAGTCGCGTCGGTCGTCAGCCCCAGCATTTT. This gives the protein CASSRVGRQPQHF.

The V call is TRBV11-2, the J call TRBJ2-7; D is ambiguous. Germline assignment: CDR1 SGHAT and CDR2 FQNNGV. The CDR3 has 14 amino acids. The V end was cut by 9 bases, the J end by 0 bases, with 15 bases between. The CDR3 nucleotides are TGTGCCAGTAGCATAGTGGGGTTCTCCTACGAGCAGTACTTC. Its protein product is CASSIVGFSYEQYF. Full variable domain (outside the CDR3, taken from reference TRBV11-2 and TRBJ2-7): EAGVAQSPRYKIIEKRQSVAFWCNPISGHATLYWYQQILGQGPKLLIQFQNNGVVDDSQLPKDRFSAERLKGVDSTLKIQPAKLEDSAVYLCASSIVGFSYEQYFGPGTRLTVT.

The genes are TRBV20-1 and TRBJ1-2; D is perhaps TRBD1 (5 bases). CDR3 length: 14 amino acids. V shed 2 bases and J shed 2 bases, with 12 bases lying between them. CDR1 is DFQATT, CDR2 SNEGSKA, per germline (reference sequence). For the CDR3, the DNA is TGCAGTGCTAGAAAGGTCGGGGGGAACTATGGCTACACCTTC. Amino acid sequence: CSARKVGGNYGYTF.

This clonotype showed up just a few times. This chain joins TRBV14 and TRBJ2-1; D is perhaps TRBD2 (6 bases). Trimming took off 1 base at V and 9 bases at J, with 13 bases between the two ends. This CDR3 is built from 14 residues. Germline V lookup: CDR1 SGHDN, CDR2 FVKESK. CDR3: CASSQVSGAGEQFF. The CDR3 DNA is TGTGCCAGCAGCCAAGTATCGGGAGCGGGTGAGCAGTTCTTC.

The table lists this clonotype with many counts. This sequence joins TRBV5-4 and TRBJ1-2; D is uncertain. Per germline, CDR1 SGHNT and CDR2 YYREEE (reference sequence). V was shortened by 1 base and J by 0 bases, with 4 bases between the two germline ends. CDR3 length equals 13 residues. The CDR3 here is CASSLRSNYGYTF. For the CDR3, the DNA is TGTGCCAGCAGCTTGCGGTCTAACTATGGCTACACCTTC.